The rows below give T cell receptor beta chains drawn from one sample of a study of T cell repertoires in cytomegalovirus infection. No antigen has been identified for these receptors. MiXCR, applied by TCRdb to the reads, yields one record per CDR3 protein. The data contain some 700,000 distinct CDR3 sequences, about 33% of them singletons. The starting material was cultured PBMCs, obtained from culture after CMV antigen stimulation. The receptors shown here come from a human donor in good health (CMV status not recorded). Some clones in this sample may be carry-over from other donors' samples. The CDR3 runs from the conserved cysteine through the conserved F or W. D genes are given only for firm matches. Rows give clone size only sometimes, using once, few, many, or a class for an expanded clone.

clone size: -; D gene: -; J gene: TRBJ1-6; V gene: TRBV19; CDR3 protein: CASSIPTADNSPLHF; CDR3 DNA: TGTGCCAGTAGTATACCAACAGCGGATAATTCACCCCTCCACTTT
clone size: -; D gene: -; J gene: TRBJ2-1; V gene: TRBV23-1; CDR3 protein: CASSHGQHNYNEQFF; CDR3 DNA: TGCGCCAGCAGTCACGGGCAACACAATTACAATGAGCAGTTCTTC
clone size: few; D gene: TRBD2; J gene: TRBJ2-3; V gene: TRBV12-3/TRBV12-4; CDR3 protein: CASTLSGLAGSTQYF; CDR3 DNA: TGTGCCAGCACCCTTTCGGGACTAGCGGGGAGTACGCAGTATTTT
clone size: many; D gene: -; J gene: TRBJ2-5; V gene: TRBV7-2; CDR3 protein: CASSLENLLGQYF; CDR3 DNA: TGTGCCAGCAGCTTAGAGAACTTATTGGGCCAGTACTTC
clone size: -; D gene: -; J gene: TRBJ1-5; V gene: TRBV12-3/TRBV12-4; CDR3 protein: CASSLWGFVDGNQPQHF; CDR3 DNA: TGTGCCAGCAGTTTATGGGGTTTCGTGGATGGCAATCAGCCCCAGCATTTT
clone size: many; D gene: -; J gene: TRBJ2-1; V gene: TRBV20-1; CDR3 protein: CSANLEWWGINEQFF; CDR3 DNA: TGCAGTGCTAATCTCGAATGGTGGGGGATCAATGAGCAGTTCTTC
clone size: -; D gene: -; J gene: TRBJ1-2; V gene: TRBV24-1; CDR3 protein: CATSDSNAGIDGYTF; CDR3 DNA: TGTGCCACCAGTGATTCGAATGCAGGGATCGATGGCTACACCTTC
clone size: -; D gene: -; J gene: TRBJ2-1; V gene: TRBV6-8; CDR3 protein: CASLDGHEQFF; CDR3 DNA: TGTGCCAGCCTGGATGGGCATGAGCAGTTCTTC
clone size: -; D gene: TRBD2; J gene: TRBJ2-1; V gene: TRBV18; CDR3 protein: CASSPSYGLAGGQEQFF; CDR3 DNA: TGTGCCAGCTCACCAAGCTACGGACTAGCGGGGGGGCAGGAGCAGTTCTTC
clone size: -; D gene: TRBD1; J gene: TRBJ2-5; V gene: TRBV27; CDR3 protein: CASSGDSGETQYF; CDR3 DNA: TGTGCCAGCAGTGGGGACAGTGGAGAGACCCAGTACTTC
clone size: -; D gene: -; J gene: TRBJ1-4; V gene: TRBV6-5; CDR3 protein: CASRTWEGINEKLFF; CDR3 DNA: TGTGCCAGCAGGACTTGGGAAGGGATTAATGAAAAACTGTTTTTT
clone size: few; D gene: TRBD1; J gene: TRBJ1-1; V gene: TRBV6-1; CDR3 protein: CASSEWGQGVEAFF; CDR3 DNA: TGTGCCAGCAGTGAATGGGGACAGGGGGTAGAAGCTTTCTTT
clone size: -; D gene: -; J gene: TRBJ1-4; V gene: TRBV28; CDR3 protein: CASSSTPTDGPHLSSW; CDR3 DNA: TGTGCCAGCAGTTCGACACCAACCGACGGCCCCCACCTGAGCTCTTGG
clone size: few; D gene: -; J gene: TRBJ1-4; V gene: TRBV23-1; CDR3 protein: CASDPSEGCEKLFF; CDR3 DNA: TGCGCCAGCGATCCGTCCGAGGGCTGTGAAAAACTGTTTTTT
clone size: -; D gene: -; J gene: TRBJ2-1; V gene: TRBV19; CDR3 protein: CGAGRESLGGTIGNEQFF; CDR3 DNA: TGTGGGGCTGGGCGGGAGAGTTTAGGTGGGACAATTGGCAATGAGCAGTTCTTC